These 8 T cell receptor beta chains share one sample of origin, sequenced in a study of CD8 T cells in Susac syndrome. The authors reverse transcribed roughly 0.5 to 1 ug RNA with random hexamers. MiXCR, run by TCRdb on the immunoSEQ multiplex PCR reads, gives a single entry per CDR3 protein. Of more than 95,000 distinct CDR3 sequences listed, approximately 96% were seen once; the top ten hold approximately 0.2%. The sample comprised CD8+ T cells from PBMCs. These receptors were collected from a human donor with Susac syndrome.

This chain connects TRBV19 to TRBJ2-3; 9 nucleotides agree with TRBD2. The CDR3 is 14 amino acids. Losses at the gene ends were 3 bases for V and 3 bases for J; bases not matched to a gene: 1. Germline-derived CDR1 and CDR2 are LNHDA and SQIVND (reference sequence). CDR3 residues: CASSMGLATDTQYF. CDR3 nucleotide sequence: TGTGCCAGTAGTATGGGACTAGCTACAGATACGCAGTATTTT.

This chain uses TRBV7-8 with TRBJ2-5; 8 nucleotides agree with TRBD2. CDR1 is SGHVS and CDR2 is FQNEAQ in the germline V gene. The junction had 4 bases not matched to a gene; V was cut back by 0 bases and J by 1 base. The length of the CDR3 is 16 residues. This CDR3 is CASSLASGGAQETQYF. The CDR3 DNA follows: TGTGCCAGCAGCTTAGCTTCGGGAGGGGCCCAAGAGACCCAGTACTTC. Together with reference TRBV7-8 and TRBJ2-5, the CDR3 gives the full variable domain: GAGVSQSPRYKVAKRGQDVALRCDPISGHVSLFWYQQALGQGPEFLTYFQNEAQLDKSGLPSDRFFAERPEGSVSTLKIQRTQQEDSAVYLCASSLASGGAQETQYFGPGTRLLVL.

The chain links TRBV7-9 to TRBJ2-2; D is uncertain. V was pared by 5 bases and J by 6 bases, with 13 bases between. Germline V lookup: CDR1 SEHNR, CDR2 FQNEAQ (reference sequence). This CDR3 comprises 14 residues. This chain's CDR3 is CASSPWSQPGELFF. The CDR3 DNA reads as TGTGCCAGCAGCCCGTGGAGTCAACCCGGGGAGCTGTTTTTT.

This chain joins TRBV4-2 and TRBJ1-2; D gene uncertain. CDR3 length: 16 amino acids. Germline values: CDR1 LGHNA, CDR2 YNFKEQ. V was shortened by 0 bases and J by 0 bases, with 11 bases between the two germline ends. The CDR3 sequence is CASSQDYGDANYGYTF. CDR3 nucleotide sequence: TGTGCCAGCAGCCAAGATTATGGCGACGCTAACTATGGCTACACCTTC.

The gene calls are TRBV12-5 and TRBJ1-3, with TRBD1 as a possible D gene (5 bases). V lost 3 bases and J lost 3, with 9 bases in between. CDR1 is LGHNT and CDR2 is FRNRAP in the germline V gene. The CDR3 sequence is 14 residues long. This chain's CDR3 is CASGFSGRGNTIYF. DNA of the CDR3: TGTGCTAGTGGTTTTTCGGGACGTGGAAACACCATATATTTT.

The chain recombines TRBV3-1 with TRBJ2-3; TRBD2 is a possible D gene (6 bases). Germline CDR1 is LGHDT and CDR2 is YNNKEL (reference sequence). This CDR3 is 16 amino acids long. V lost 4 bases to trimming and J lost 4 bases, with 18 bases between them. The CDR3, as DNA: TGTGCCAGCAGCCCAGGGTCGGGGGATTGGGCAGATACGCAGTATTTT. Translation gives CASSPGSGDWADTQYF.

The CDR3 nucleotides are TGCGCCAGCAGCCCGGACTTCCCCAACGGGGAGCTGTTTTTT. Protein product: CASSPDFPNGELFF. J is TRBJ2-2 and V is TRBV4-3; D is perhaps TRBD2 (5 bases). Trimming removed 4 bases at V and 7 bases at J, with 13 bases between. Germline V CDR1 and CDR2: LGHNA, YSLEER. This CDR3 is built from 14 residues.

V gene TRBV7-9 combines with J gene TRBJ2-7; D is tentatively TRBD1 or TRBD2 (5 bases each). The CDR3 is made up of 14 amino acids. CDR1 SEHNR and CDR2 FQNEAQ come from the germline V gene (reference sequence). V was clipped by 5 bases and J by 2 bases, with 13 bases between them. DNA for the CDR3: TGTGCCAGCAGCCCCCCCCTGGGGGCCTACGAGCAGTACTTC. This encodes CASSPPLGAYEQYF.